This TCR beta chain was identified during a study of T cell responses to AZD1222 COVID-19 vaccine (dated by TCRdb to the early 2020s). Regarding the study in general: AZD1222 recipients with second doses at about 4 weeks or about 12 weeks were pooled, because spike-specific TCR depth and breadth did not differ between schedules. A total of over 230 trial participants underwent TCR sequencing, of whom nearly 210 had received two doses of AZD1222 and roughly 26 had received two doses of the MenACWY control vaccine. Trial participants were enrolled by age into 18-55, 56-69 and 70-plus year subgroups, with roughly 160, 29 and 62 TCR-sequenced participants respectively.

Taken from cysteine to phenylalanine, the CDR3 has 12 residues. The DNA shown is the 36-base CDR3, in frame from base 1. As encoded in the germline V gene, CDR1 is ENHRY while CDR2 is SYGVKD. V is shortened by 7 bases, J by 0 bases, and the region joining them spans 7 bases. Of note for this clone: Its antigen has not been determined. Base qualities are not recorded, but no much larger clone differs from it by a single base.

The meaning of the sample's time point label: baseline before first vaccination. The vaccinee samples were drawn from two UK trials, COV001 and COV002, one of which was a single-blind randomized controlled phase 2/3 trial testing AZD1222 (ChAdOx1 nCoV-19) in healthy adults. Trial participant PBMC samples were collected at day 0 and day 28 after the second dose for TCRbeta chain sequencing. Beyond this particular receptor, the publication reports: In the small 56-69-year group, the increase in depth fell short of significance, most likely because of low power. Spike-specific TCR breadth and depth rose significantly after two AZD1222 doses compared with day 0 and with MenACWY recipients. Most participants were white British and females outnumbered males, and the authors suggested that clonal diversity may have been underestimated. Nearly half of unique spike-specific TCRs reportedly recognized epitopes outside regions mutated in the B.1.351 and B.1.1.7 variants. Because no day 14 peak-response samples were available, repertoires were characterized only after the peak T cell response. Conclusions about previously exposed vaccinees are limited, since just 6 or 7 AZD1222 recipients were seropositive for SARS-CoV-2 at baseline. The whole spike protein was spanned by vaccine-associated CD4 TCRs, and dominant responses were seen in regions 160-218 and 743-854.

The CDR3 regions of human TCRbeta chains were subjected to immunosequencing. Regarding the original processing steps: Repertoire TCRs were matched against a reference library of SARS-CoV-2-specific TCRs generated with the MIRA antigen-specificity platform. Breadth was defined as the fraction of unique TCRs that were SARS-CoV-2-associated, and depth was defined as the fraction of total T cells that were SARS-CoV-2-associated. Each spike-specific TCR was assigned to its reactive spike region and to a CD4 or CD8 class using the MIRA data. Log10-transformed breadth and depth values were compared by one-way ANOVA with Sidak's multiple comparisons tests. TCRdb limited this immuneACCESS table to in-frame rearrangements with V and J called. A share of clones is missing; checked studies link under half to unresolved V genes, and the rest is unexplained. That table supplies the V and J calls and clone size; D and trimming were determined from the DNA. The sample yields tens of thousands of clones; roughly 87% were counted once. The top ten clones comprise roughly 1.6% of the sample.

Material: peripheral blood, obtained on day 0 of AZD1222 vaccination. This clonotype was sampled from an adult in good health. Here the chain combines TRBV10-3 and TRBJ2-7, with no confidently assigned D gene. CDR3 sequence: CAIKGSSYEQYF. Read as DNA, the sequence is TGTGCCATCAAAGGCAGCTCCTACGAGCAGTACTTC.